The next 9 T cell receptor beta chains were all read from a single sample in a study of cytomegalovirus exposure and HLA in healthy donors. With 60 Vbeta and 13 Jbeta primers, the PCR was carried out. Sequencing was performed with immunoSEQ multiplex PCR; in TCRdb, only in-frame clones are kept and a portion is missing. Among 180,000 or so clones listed, around 80% were seen once. Specimen: PBMCs. The source of these receptors is a man aged 35-49 years in good health and CMV-seronegative.

A few counts support this clone. This sequence joins TRBV18 and TRBJ2-7; possibly TRBD1 for D (5 bases). V was cut by 8 bases and J by 5 bases, with 13 bases left in between. The CDR3 sequence is 12 residues long. Germline V gene sequence: CDR1 KGHSH, CDR2 LQKENI. The CDR3 loop is CASRRGNDEQYF. The CDR3 bases are TGTGCCAGCCGAAGGGGAAATGACGAGCAGTACTTC. Full variable domain (rest looked up from reference TRBV18 and TRBJ2-7): NAGVMQNPRHLVRRRGQEARLRCSPMKGHSHVYWYRQLPEEGLKFMVYLQKENIIDESGMPKERFSAEFPKEGPSILRIQQVVRGDSAAYFCASRRGNDEQYFGPGTRLTVT.

The chain carries TRBV28 and TRBJ1-4; the D is unclear. The CDR3 is 16 residues long. V was cut by 6 bases and J by 8 bases, with 22 bases left in between. The germline V gene encodes CDR1 MDHEN and CDR2 SYDVKM. CDR3 DNA: TGTGCCAGCAGCTTCCTCGGTGGTTCCCAGAGGGAAAAACTGTTTTTT. Protein: CASSFLGGSQREKLFF.

In its sample, this clone was seen once. V usage is TRBV28 and J usage is TRBJ1-2; D remains unclear. The V end was cut by 4 bases, the J end by 2 bases, with 11 bases between. Germline V gene sequence: CDR1 MDHEN, CDR2 SYDVKM. The CDR3 consists of 14 residues. CDR3 sequence: CASSSAHSNYGYTF. CDR3 coding DNA: TGTGCCAGCAGTTCCGCCCACAGCAACTATGGCTACACCTTC.

Note on this clone: One junction end does not reproduce the germline sequence, and a read error may be involved. The rearrangement uses TRBV14 and TRBJ2-7; perhaps TRBD2 as D (5 bases). The CDR3 runs 14 residues. From germline, CDR1 is SGHDN and CDR2 FVKESK. DNA of the CDR3: TGTGCCAGCAGCCCCCGAGGGCGGGCCTACGAGCAGTACTTT. Protein sequence: CASSPRGRAYEQYF.

The genes are TRBV21-1 and TRBJ2-3; TRBD2 is the table's D call and was not checked against the DNA. TRBV21-1 is marked as a pseudogene. The CDR3 consists of 14 residues. CDR3 DNA sequence: TGTGCCAGCAGCAGGATGACTAGAACAGATACGCAGTATTTT. This gives the protein CASSRMTRTDTQYF.

A note on this clone: At one end the junction does not follow the germline gene, possibly because of a read error. This specimen includes other DNA sequences encoding the same CDR3. The chain uses TRBV28 and TRBJ1-1; possible D gene TRBD1, 5 bases. Germline V lookup: CDR1 MDHEN, CDR2 SYDVKM. This CDR3 is built from 14 residues. The CDR3 DNA is TGCGCCAGCAGTTTATGGCAGGGTGGCACTGAAGCTTTCTTT. Protein sequence: CASSLWQGGTEAFF.

The genes are TRBV4-1 and TRBJ1-2; the D gene is possibly TRBD1 (5 bases). This CDR3 is built from 16 residues. Germline assignment: CDR1 MGHRA and CDR2 YSYEKL. Trimming took 0 bases from V and 4 from J, leaving 15 bases between them. CDR3 coding DNA: TGCGCCAGCAGCCAAGAAGCAGGGCCCCTCTCCTATGGCTACACCTTC. Protein: CASSQEAGPLSYGYTF.

The chain recombines TRBV14 with TRBJ1-2, with D unclear. CDR3 size: 13 residues. The germline V gene has CDR1 SGHDN and CDR2 FVKESK. The V end was cut by 2 bases, the J end by 6 bases, with 10 bases between. The CDR3 spells CASSQNYGDGYTF. The CDR3 nucleotides read TGTGCCAGCAGCCAAAACTACGGGGATGGCTACACCTTC.

The chain carries TRBV19 and TRBJ2-5, with 8 bases fitting TRBD1. The ends lost 5 bases at V and 5 bases at J; junction bases unmatched: 7. This CDR3 spans 14 amino acids. Per the germline V gene, CDR1 is LNHDA and CDR2 is SQIVND (reference sequence). CDR3 nucleotide sequence: TGTGCCAGTAGTCTCCAGGGGGCAGGTGAGACCCAGTACTTC. Translating it yields CASSLQGAGETQYF.